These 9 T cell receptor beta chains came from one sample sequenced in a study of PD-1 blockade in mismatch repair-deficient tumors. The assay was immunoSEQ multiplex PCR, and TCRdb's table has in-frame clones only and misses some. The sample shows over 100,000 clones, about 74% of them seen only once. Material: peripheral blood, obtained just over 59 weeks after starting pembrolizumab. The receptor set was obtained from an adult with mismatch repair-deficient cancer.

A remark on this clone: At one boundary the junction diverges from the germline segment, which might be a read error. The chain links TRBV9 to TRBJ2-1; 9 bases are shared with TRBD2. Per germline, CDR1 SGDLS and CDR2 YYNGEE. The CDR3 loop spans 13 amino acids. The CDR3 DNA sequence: TGTGCCAGCAGCCCCCACCCCAGCGGGGGGCGCGTCTTC. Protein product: CASSPHPSGGRVF.

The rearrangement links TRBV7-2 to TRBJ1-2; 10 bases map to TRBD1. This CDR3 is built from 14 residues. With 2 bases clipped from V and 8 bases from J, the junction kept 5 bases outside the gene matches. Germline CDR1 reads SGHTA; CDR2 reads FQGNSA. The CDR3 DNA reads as TGTGCCAGCAGCTTACCGACAGGGGGCATGGGCTACACCTTC. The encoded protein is CASSLPTGGMGYTF. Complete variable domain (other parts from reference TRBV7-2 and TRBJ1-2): GAGVSQSPSNKVTEKGKDVELRCDPISGHTALYWYRQSLGQGLEFLIYFQGNSAPDKSGLPSDRFSAERTGGSVSTLTIQRTQQEDSAVYLCASSLPTGGMGYTFGSGTRLTVV.

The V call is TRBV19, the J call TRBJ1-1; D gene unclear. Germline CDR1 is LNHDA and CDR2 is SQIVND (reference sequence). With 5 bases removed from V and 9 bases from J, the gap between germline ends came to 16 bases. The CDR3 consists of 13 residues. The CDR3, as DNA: TGTGCCAGTAGTGCGTCTTTGAGGGAAAAAGCTTTCTTT. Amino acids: CASSASLREKAFF.

CDR3 protein: CASKESGSLLNTEAFF. The DNA for the CDR3 is TGTGCCAGCAAAGAGTCGGGTTCGTTGTTGAACACTGAAGCTTTCTTT. The genes are TRBV27 and TRBJ1-1; D remains unclear. Germline CDR1 MNHEY, CDR2 SMNVEV (reference sequence). V lost 7 bases, J lost 0 bases, and 18 bases lay in between. The CDR3 length is 16 residues.

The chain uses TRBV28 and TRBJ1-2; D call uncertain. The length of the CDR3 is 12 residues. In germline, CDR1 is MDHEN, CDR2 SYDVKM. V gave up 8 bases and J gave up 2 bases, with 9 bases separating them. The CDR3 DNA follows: TGTGCCAGCTCCCAGTGGAACTATGGCTACACCTTC. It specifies CASSQWNYGYTF.

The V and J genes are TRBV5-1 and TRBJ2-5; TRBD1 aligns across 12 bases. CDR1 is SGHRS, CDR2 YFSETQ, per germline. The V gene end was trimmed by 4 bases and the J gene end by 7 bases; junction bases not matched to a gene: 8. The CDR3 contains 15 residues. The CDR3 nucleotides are TGCGCCAGCAGCGCGGGGACAGGGGGCGCAGGGACCCAGTACTTC. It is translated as CASSAGTGGAGTQYF.

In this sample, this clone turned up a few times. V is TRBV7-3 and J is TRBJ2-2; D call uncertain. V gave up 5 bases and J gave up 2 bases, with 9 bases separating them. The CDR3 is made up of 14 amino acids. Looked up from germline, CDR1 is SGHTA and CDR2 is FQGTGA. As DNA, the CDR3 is TGTGCCAGCAGCCCCGGAGAAAACACCGGGGAGCTGTTTTTT. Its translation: CASSPGENTGELFF. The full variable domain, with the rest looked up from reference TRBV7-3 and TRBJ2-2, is GAGVSQTPSNKVTEKGKYVELRCDPISGHTALYWYRQSLGQGPEFLIYFQGTGAADDSGLPNDRFFAVRPEGSVSTLKIQRTERGDSAVYLCASSPGENTGELFFGEGSRLTVL.

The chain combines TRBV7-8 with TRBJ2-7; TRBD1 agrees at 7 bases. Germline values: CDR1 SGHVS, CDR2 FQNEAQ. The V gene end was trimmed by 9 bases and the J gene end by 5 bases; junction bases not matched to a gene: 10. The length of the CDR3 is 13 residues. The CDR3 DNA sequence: TGTGCCAGACCAGGGACAGTGGAAGACGAGCAGTACTTC. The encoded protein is CARPGTVEDEQYF.

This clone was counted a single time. CDR3 amino acids: CASSLETGGAGSPLHF. The CDR3 coding sequence is TGTGCCAGCAGTTTAGAGACAGGGGGCGCAGGTTCACCCCTCCACTTT. The chain combines TRBV28 with TRBJ1-6; 10 bases match TRBD1. In germline, CDR1 is MDHEN, CDR2 SYDVKM. The trim removed 2 bases at V and 9 bases at J, leaving 7 bases unmatched. CDR3 length: 16 amino acids.